The rows below give T cell receptor beta chains drawn from one sample of a study of T cell responses to AZD1222 COVID-19 vaccine. Here immunoSEQ multiplex PCR was the method, and the copy in TCRdb shows in-frame clones only, minus some. The sample comprises 95,000 to 150,000 clones, approximately 92% of which are singletons, and 3.1% rests with the top ten. The specimen was peripheral blood, collected on day 0 of AZD1222 vaccination. The receptors were sampled from an adult in good health. Each CDR3 is given without its conserved first and last residue.

>TRBJ2-7|TRBV2
ASSVGGTYEQY
>TRBJ2-2|TRBV28
ASSSLDLTGELF
>TRBJ2-5|TRBV18
ASSPREETQY
>TRBJ2-3|TRBV28
ASSLWGTQY
>TRBJ1-2|TRBV4-3
ASSQDRASNYGYT
>TRBJ2-3|TRBV7-8
ASSLRRTGSTDTQY
>TRBJ2-7|TRBV4-1
ASSQEVGWSGKKY
>TRBJ2-5|TRBV5-1
ASSWGGLAAQETQY
>TRBJ2-7|TRBV6-2/TRBV6-3
ASSYAGFRHTASSYEQY
>TRBJ1-2|TRBV5-8
ASSSRDRYQTWGYT
>TRBJ1-5|TRBV9
ASSVGGSDQPQH
>TRBJ1-4|TRBV5-5
ASSGGQPTNEKLF
>TRBJ2-1|TRBV7-2
ASSLGLAVNEQF
>TRBJ1-1|TRBV7-6
ASSLAGMAVNTEAF
>TRBJ1-1|TRBV6-2/TRBV6-3
ASSLSRGSPEAF
>TRBJ2-7|TRBV29-1
SVGEGSYEQY
>TRBJ1-6|TRBV28
ASTRQGSPPLH
>TRBJ1-1|TRBV19
ASTTSRDKNTEAF
>TRBJ2-7|TRBV5-1
ASRWGPGREEQY
>TRBJ1-2|TRBV3-1/TRBV3-2
ASSHSSDGYT
>TRBJ1-2|TRBV5-1
ASSSTQGAPNYGYT
>TRBJ1-2|TRBV18
ASSPRAVPRDGYT
>TRBJ2-3|TRBV27
ASSSTGALTDTQY
>TRBJ1-2|TRBV6-5
VLAGGIGYGYT
>TRBJ2-1|TRBV29-1
SVEGTSGREKFWEQF
>TRBJ1-4|TRBV7-3
ASSRAGRDSNEKLF
>TRBJ1-2|TRBV30
ARSRTGPSLNYGYT
>TRBJ1-1|TRBV5-5
ASSSVRADEAF
>TRBJ1-3|TRBV28
ASSRFGSGNTIY
>TRBJ2-1|TRBV6-5
ASSYSRGKQF
>TRBJ2-7|TRBV2
ASSDGTSYEQY
>TRBJ2-3|TRBV28
ASSFKLAGPSTDTQY